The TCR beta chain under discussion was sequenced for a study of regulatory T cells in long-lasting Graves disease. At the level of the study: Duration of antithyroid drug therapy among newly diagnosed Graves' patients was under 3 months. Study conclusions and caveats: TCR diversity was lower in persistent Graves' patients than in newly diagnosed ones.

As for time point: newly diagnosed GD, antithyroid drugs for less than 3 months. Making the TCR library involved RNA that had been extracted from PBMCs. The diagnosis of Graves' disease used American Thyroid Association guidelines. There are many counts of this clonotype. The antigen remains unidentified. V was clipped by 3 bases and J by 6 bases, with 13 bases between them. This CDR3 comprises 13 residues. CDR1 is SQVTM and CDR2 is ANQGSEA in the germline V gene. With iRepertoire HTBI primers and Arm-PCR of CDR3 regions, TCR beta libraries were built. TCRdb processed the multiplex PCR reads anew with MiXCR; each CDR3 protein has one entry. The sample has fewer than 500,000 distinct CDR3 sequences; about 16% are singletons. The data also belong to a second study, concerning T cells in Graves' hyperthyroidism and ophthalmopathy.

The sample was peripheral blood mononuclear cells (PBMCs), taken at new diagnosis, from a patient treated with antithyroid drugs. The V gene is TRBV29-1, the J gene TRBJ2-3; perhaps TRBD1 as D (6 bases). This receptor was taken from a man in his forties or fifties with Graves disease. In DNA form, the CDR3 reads TGCAGCGTTGACCTACAGGGAACGGATACGCAGTATTTT. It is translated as CSVDLQGTDTQYF.